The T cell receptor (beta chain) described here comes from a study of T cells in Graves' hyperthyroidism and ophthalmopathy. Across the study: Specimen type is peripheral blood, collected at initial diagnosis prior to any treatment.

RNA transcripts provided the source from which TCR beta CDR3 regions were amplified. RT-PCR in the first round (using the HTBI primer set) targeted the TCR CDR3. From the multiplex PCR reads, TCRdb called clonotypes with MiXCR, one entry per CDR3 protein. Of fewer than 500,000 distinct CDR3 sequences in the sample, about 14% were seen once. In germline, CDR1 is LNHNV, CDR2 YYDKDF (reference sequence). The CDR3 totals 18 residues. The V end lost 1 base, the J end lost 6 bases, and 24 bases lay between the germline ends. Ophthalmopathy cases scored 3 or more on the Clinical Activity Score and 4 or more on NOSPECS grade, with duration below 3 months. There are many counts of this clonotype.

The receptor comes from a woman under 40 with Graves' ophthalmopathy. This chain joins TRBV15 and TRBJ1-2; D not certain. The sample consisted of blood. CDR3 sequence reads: CATSRVLRLEETTNGYTF. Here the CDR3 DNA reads TGTGCCACCAGCAGAGTACTCCGCTTGGAAGAAACCACTAATGGCTACACCTTC.